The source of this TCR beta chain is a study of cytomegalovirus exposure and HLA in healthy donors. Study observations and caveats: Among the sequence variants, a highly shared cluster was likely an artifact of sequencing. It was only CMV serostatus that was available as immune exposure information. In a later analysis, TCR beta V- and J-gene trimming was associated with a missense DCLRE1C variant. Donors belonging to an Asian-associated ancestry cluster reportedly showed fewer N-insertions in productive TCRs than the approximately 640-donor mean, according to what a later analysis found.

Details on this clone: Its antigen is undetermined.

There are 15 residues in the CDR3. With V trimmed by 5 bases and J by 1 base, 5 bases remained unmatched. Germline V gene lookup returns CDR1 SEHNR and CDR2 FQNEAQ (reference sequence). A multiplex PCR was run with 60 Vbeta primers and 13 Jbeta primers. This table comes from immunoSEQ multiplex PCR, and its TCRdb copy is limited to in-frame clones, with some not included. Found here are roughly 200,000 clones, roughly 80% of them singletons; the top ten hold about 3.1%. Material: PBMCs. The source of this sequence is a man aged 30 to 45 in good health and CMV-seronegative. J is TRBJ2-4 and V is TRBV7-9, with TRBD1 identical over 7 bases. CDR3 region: CASSPTTGAKNIQYF. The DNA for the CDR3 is TGTGCCAGCAGCCCGACGACAGGGGCCAAAAACATTCAGTACTTC.